These 19 T cell receptor beta chains share one sample of origin, sequenced in a study of CXCR3-negative and CXCR3-positive naive CD8 T cells (dated by TCRdb to the late 2010s). TCRdb records NextSeq 550 as the sequencer. The Human TCR Profiling Kit (MiLaboratory) was used to prepare UMI-labeled 5' RACE TRB cDNA libraries. With the reads reprocessed by TCRdb, a single entry stands for each CDR3 protein sequence and no DNA is reported. This sample's table contains about 120,000 distinct CDR3 sequences. Clones ranked in the top ten supply about 0.34% of the sample. Their antigens remain unidentified. The study at large found these results: Compared with CXCR3-negative naive cells, CXCR3-positive naive cells had TRB CDR3s with higher hydrophobicity (lower Kidera factor 4), lower energy, and higher strength and volume indices.

Sequenced sample: naive CXCR3+ CD8+ T cells from blood. The sample's cell subset or site label is to be understood as: CD45RO-CCR7+CD27+CD95- naive CD8+ T cells expressing CXCR3 (TNR3+). The receptors stem from a human donor in good health. Some clones in this sample may be carry-over from other donors' samples.

The V call is TRBV5-1, the J call TRBJ1-3; TCRdb's D call of TRBD1 is untestable without DNA. Per the germline V gene, CDR1 is SGHRS and CDR2 is YFSETQ. The CDR3 has 16 residues. This chain's CDR3 is CASSSGQGASGNTIYF.

The chain couples TRBV12-2 to TRBJ1-4. TRBV12-2 is a recognized pseudogene. The CDR3 totals 17 residues. This chain's CDR3 is CASRLSPARGTGEKLFF.

This chain connects TRBV7-6 to TRBJ1-3; TCRdb's D gene call, TRBD1, goes unchecked for lack of DNA. CDR1 is SGHVS, CDR2 FNYEAQ, per germline. This CDR3 contains 15 residues. The CDR3 loop reads CASSHGGGSGNTIYF.

The chain has TRBV10-3 and TRBJ2-1; the TCRdb call, TRBD2, lacks DNA for checking. The CDR3 length is 19 residues. Per germline, CDR1 ENHRY and CDR2 SYGVKD. The CDR3 loop reads CAISRGSDFGSLYYNEQFF.

The V and J genes are TRBV20-1 and TRBJ1-5. The CDR3 has 16 residues. The germline gives CDR1 DFQATT, CDR2 SNEGSKA (reference sequence). CDR3 residues: CSARLREHFDNQPQHF.

V gene TRBV7-9 combines with J gene TRBJ2-3; the TCRdb D gene call, TRBD2, has no DNA to confirm it. Germline V gene data show CDR1 as SEHNR and CDR2 as FQNEAQ (reference sequence). There are 15 residues in the CDR3. CDR3 amino acids: CASSETSEYTDTQYF.

The chain is built from TRBV6-5 and TRBJ1-2; TCRdb names TRBD1, which stays unverified in the absence of DNA. CDR3 length equals 13 residues. Germline assignment: CDR1 MNHEY and CDR2 SVGAGI. The CDR3 region is CASSYEIQGGYTF.

The V gene is TRBV9, the J gene TRBJ2-1; TCRdb designates TRBD1, a call that cannot be tested without DNA. The CDR3 loop spans 14 amino acids. Germline CDR1 reads SGDLS; CDR2 reads YYNGEE. The CDR3 is CASSRTGQGDEQFF.

This chain uses TRBV25-1 with TRBJ2-7; TCRdb reports TRBD2, a call that lacks DNA to check it against. This CDR3 spans 16 amino acids. The germline V gene has CDR1 MGHDK and CDR2 SYGVNS. CDR3: CASSGTSGDLFYEQYF.

This chain connects TRBV11-2 to TRBJ2-3. The CDR3 sequence is 15 residues long. Germline V gene lookup returns CDR1 SGHAT and CDR2 FQNNGV. The CDR3 reads CASSSERLRTDTQYF.

V gene TRBV7-3 combines with J gene TRBJ2-2; TCRdb returns TRBD1, unconfirmable since there is no DNA. The CDR3 runs 16 residues. Germline assignment: CDR1 SGHTA and CDR2 FQGTGA. The CDR3 sequence: CSSSLTIGGNTGELFF.

This chain joins TRBV29-1 and TRBJ2-3; TCRdb lists TRBD1, though no DNA is available to test this call. The CDR3 consists of 15 residues. Germline V lookup: CDR1 SQVTM, CDR2 ANQGSEA. The CDR3: CSVDPETGPTDTQYF.

V gene TRBV27 combines with J gene TRBJ1-1; without DNA, the TCRdb call of TRBD1 cannot be checked. The CDR3 has 16 amino acids. Per the germline V gene, CDR1 is MNHEY and CDR2 is SMNVEV (reference sequence). The CDR3 spells CASSSLPGQGDPWAFF.

The chain couples TRBV6-2 or TRBV6-3 to TRBJ1-1; TCRdb returns TRBD1, unconfirmable since there is no DNA. Germline-derived CDR1 and CDR2 are MNHEY and SVGEGT. This CDR3 is 14 amino acids long. Here the CDR3 reads CASSYTGKGTEAFF.

This chain uses TRBV19 with TRBJ2-5. The CDR3 length is 14 residues. Germline V CDR1 and CDR2: LNHDA, SQIVND (reference sequence). This CDR3 reads CASSQRRMAETQYF.

The CDR3 here is CASSSESSHSYEQYF. The chain joins TRBV7-9 to TRBJ2-7. The CDR3 is 15 amino acids. The germline CDR1 and CDR2 sequences are SEHNR and FQNEAQ (reference sequence).

The J gene is TRBJ2-7, the V gene TRBV7-2; TCRdb calls TRBD1, which cannot be checked without DNA. The CDR3 length is 15 residues. In germline, CDR1 is SGHTA, CDR2 FQGNSA. This CDR3 reads CASSPYRGPDYEQYF.

The chain combines TRBV7-6 with TRBJ2-7; TCRdb picks TRBD1, but there is no DNA to check that call. This CDR3 has 15 amino acids. Germline V lookup: CDR1 SGHVS, CDR2 FNYEAQ. The CDR3 sequence is CASSLAGQGTYEQYF. The full variable domain, its missing parts supplied by reference TRBV7-6 and TRBJ2-7, is GAGVSQSPRYKVTKRGQDVALRCDPISGHVSLYWYRQALGQGPEFLTYFNYEAQQDKSGLPNDRFSAERPEGSISTLTIQRTEQRDSAMYRCASSLAGQGTYEQYFGPGTRLTVT.

The genes are TRBV4-3 and TRBJ2-2; TCRdb returns TRBD2, unconfirmable since there is no DNA. CDR3 length: 15 residues. Germline V lookup: CDR1 LGHNA, CDR2 YSLEER. CDR3 residues: CASSQDRGLTGELFF.